Following are 11 T cell receptor beta chains from one sample sequenced in a study of blood T cell repertoires in COVID-19. The table came from immunoSEQ multiplex PCR; TCRdb's copy has only in-frame clones and leaves some out. The sample consists of roughly 180,000 clones, under 85% of them appearing once. What was sequenced was peripheral blood. Source of these receptors: a human donor in a cohort sampled during active COVID-19.

This sequence joins TRBV7-8 and TRBJ2-7, with D possibly TRBD1 on 5 matching bases. Per the germline V gene, CDR1 is SGHVS and CDR2 is FQNEAQ. The CDR3 totals 12 residues. V lost 5 bases and J 5 bases, leaving 10 bases between the germline ends. CDR3 nucleotide sequence: TGTGCCAGCAGCCCCCTAGGGGACGAGCAGTACTTC. This sequence encodes CASSPLGDEQYF. Combining the CDR3 with reference TRBV7-8 and TRBJ2-7 gives the whole variable domain GAGVSQSPRYKVAKRGQDVALRCDPISGHVSLFWYQQALGQGPEFLTYFQNEAQLDKSGLPSDRFFAERPEGSVSTLKIQRTQQEDSAVYLCASSPLGDEQYFGPGTRLTVT.

This rearrangement joins TRBV5-1 to TRBJ2-7, with a weak D call TRBD1 (6 bases). The germline V gene has CDR1 SGHRS and CDR2 YFSETQ. The CDR3 spans 13 residues. Trimming shortened V by 7 bases and J by 3 bases, and 14 bases separated the two germline ends. The CDR3, as DNA: TGCGCCAGCTCGGTACAGGGCGGCTACGAGCAGTACTTC. Translated, it gives CASSVQGGYEQYF.

V and J are TRBV10-2 and TRBJ2-1; 11 bases map to TRBD2. The CDR3 runs 15 residues. CDR1 is WSHSY, CDR2 SAAADI, per germline. V lost 6 bases and J lost 4; bases outside the gene matches: 5. Written as DNA, the CDR3 is TGCGCCAGCAGGGACCTAGCGGGGGGTTACAATGAGCAGTTCTTC. Protein sequence: CASRDLAGGYNEQFF.

The V gene is TRBV6-2 or TRBV6-3, the J gene TRBJ1-4; weak D call: TRBD1 (6 bases). Deletions cut 4 bases from V and 3 bases from J, with 12 bases between. The germline V gene has CDR1 MNHEY and CDR2 SVGEGT. The length of the CDR3 is 15 residues. The CDR3 sequence: CASSSDRKPNEKLFF. CDR3 DNA sequence: TGTGCCAGCAGTTCCGACAGGAAGCCTAATGAAAAACTGTTTTTT.

This rearrangement joins TRBV12-5 to TRBJ2-5; 9 bases align to TRBD2. With 4 bases clipped from V and 5 bases from J, the junction kept 2 bases outside the gene matches. Germline-derived CDR1 and CDR2 are LGHNT and FRNRAP. This CDR3 comprises 13 residues. CDR3 nucleotide sequence: TGTGCTAGTGGTTCTAGCGGGGTTGAGACCCAGTACTTC. As protein: CASGSSGVETQYF. Complete variable domain (other parts from reference TRBV12-5 and TRBJ2-5): DARVTQTPRHKVTEMGQEVTMRCQPILGHNTVFWYRQTMMQGLELLAYFRNRAPLDDSGMPKDRFSAEMPDATLATLKIQPSEPRDSAVYFCASGSSGVETQYFGPGTRLLVL.

This chain links TRBV5-8 with TRBJ1-1; D may be TRBD1 (5 bases). This CDR3 is built from 11 residues. V lost 4 bases and J lost 11, with 12 bases in between. Germline CDR1 and CDR2: SGHTS and YDEGEE. The CDR3 loop is CASSRGLGAFF. As DNA, the CDR3 is TGTGCCAGCAGCAGGGGCCTTGGGGCTTTCTTT. The full variable domain, its missing parts supplied by reference TRBV5-8 and TRBJ1-1, is EAGVTQSPTHLIKTRGQQATLRCSPISGHTSVYWYQQALGLGLQFLLWYDEGEERNRGNFPPRFSGRQFPNYSSELNVNALELEDSALYLCASSRGLGAFFGQGTRLTVV.

Regarding this clone: Relative to the germline gene, one junction end is altered; a read error may explain this. The chain combines TRBV12-3 or TRBV12-4 with TRBJ2-7, with a tentative D call TRBD2 (5 bases). The length of the CDR3 is 13 residues. This CDR3 reads CASSLRRGYPVNF. CDR3 sequence (DNA): TGTGCCAGCAGTTTGAGACGGGGTTACCCGGTTAACTTC.

As DNA, the CDR3 is TGTGCCAGCTCACCACCGGACAGGAGTTACACAGATACGCAGTATTTT. Protein: CASSPPDRSYTDTQYF. J is TRBJ2-3 and V is TRBV18; 7 positions match TRBD1. There are 16 residues in the CDR3. The germline gives CDR1 KGHSH, CDR2 LQKENI. Trimming cost V 0 bases and J 2 bases; bases outside gene matches: 5.

The chain couples TRBV30 to TRBJ1-2; D ambiguous. V was cut by 5 bases and J by 2 bases, with 24 bases left in between. The CDR3 sequence is 17 residues long. Germline V gives CDR1 GTSNPN, CDR2 SVGIG (reference sequence). The CDR3 DNA is TGTGCCTGGGCCCGGGGTGTCGGTGGGAGGGCCAACTATGGCTACACCTTC. Translated, it gives CAWARGVGGRANYGYTF.

V usage is TRBV12-3 or TRBV12-4 and J usage is TRBJ2-7, with 7 nucleotides matching TRBD1. The V gene end was trimmed by 6 bases and the J gene end by 7 bases; junction bases not matched to a gene: 6. The CDR3 sequence is 12 residues long. CDR3 coding DNA: TGTGCCAGCAGCCCAACGGGACAGGAGCAGTACTTC. The encoded protein is CASSPTGQEQYF.

The rearrangement uses TRBV18 and TRBJ2-2; TRBD2 matches at 7 bases. In germline, CDR1 is KGHSH, CDR2 LQKENI. Trimming cost V 3 bases and J 0 bases; bases outside gene matches: 1. This CDR3 has 15 residues. The CDR3 DNA reads TGTGCCAGCTCACCTCTAGCGGCGAACACCGGGGAGCTGTTTTTT. Its protein product is CASSPLAANTGELFF.